One and the same sample provided the 9 T cell receptor beta chains below, sequenced in a study of identical twins. TCRdb itself ran the 5' RACE reads through MiXCR, one entry per CDR3 protein. The repertoire consists of approximately 220,000 distinct CDR3 sequences, with 7.5% occurring once and the leading ten covering under 6.5%. These data are also associated with another study on yellow fever vaccine responses in identical twins.

The sample taken for sequencing was CD8+ T cells sorted from blood. The receptors come from a woman aged 18-29 years in good health.

This clonotype was picked up many times. The rearrangement links TRBV6-1 to TRBJ2-2; 7 positions match TRBD1. V trimming: 3 bases; J trimming: 3 bases; junction bases outside the gene matches: 4. CDR1 is MNHNS, CDR2 SASEGT, per germline. The CDR3 is 15 residues long. The DNA of the CDR3 is TGTGCCAGCAGTGAGGGGGACAGTGACACCGGGGAGCTGTTTTTT. It codes for CASSEGDSDTGELFF.

In its sample, this clonotype was seen a few times. The rearrangement uses TRBV9 and TRBJ1-3; unclear D gene. Germline V gene sequence: CDR1 SGDLS, CDR2 YYNGEE. The V gene lost 2 bases and the J gene lost 1 base, with 7 bases spanning the gap. The length of the CDR3 is 14 residues. CDR3 in amino acids: CASSVSDSGNTIYF. CDR3 DNA sequence: TGTGCCAGCAGCGTGAGTGATTCTGGAAACACCATATATTTT.

This clonotype was seen a handful of times. This sequence joins TRBV7-9 and TRBJ1-5; 7 nucleotides align to TRBD1. The CDR3 consists of 15 residues. J lost 2 bases, V lost 5 bases, and 6 bases had no gene match. Germline values: CDR1 SEHNR, CDR2 FQNEAQ (reference sequence). CDR3 loop: CASSPTGSRNQPQHF. The CDR3 region has the DNA TGTGCCAGCAGCCCGACAGGGTCCCGCAATCAGCCCCAGCATTTT.

This clonotype was observed at least ten times. V and J are TRBV10-3 and TRBJ2-7; 8 bases are a match to TRBD1. The V and J ends lost 8 bases and 4 bases, in that order; junction bases with no gene match: 13. CDR3 length equals 15 residues. Germline values: CDR1 ENHRY, CDR2 SYGVKD. DNA for the CDR3: TGTGCCATCCTCGTCAGACAGGGGCTGAAGTACGAGCAGTACTTC. As protein: CAILVRQGLKYEQYF.

This clonotype was observed a few times. The chain carries TRBV20-1 and TRBJ2-1; 12 bases line up with TRBD2. Germline values: CDR1 DFQATT, CDR2 SNEGSKA (reference sequence). The ends lost 3 bases at V and 0 bases at J; junction bases unmatched: 6. The length of the CDR3 is 17 residues. CDR3 nucleotide sequence: TGCAGTGCTAGTCCTCTAGCGGGGGGGAGCTCCTACAATGAGCAGTTCTTC. Amino acid sequence: CSASPLAGGSSYNEQFF.

The sample holds many counts of this clonotype. The chain carries TRBV29-1 and TRBJ1-2; no definite D call. V was cut by 7 bases and J by 4 bases, with 16 bases left in between. The CDR3 has 13 residues. Germline V CDR1 and CDR2: SQVTM, ANQGSEA. The CDR3 spells CSALPKRSYGYTF. The CDR3 nucleotides are TGCAGCGCCCTTCCCAAAAGGAGCTATGGCTACACCTTC.

This clonotype has at least ten counts. The chain uses TRBV4-1 and TRBJ1-1; D gene ambiguous. Trimming stripped 5 bases from V and 5 bases from J, with 12 bases between. This CDR3 has 13 amino acids. CDR1 is MGHRA and CDR2 is YSYEKL in the germline V gene. The CDR3 DNA follows: TGCGCCAGCAGCTATAGTTTGGGGACTGAAGCTTTCTTT. Protein product: CASSYSLGTEAFF.

The genes are TRBV28 and TRBJ2-2; 8 nucleotides match TRBD2. V trimming: 5 bases; J trimming: 6 bases; junction bases outside the gene matches: 5. The CDR3 covers 14 residues. CDR1 MDHEN and CDR2 SYDVKM come from the germline V gene. The CDR3 coding sequence is TGTGCCAGCAGTATCGGACTAGCCCCCGGGGAGCTGTTTTTT. Translated, it gives CASSIGLAPGELFF. Using reference TRBV28 and TRBJ2-2 for the parts outside the CDR3, the full variable domain is DVKVTQSSRYLVKRTGEKVFLECVQDMDHENMFWYRQDPGLGLRLIYFSYDVKMKEKGDIPEGYSVSREKKERFSLILESASTNQTSMYLCASSIGLAPGELFFGEGSRLTVL.

This sequence joins TRBV29-1 and TRBJ1-1; TRBD1 agrees at 8 bases. This CDR3 has 11 amino acids. Germline V lookup: CDR1 SQVTM, CDR2 ANQGSEA. V gave up 7 bases and J gave up 6 bases; unmatched junction bases: 4. The DNA of the CDR3 is TGCAGCGCCGAGACAGGGGCTGAAGCTTTCTTT. This translates into CSAETGAEAFF.